This TCR beta chain appears in the sequencing data of a study of read filtering for tumor transcriptome and immune sequencing. Looking at the study overall: DNase treatment preceded whole-transcriptome library preparation.

Ten or more counts support this clonotype. One junction end does not reproduce the germline sequence, and a read error may be involved. CDR1 is SGHDT and CDR2 is YYEEEE in the germline V gene. The CDR3 has 12 residues. The library was built from roughly 400 ng RNA with molecular barcoded adaptors for alpha/delta and beta/gamma chains. TCRdb re-called the reads with MiXCR, one entry per CDR3 protein. This table has about 54,000 distinct CDR3 sequences, about 12% appearing once. Specimen: a population of CD138-negative cells sorted from bone marrow. The gene calls are TRBV5-6 and TRBJ1-4; no clear D gene. This TCR was recovered from a donor at least 40 years old with multiple myeloma. The CDR3 here is CASSLYSGDRVF. The CDR3 region has the DNA TGTGCCAGCAGCTTGTATTCTGGGGATCGGGTTTTT.